What follows is one T cell receptor beta chain and its context. Antigen unknown. Relative to the germline gene, one junction end is altered; a read error may explain this. This CDR3 is built from 13 residues. Germline lookup yields CDR1 LNHDA and CDR2 SQIVND (reference sequence). Method: immunoSEQ multiplex PCR; TCRdb's copy keeps in-frame clones and lacks some. The repertoire has about 140,000 clones, 70% to 90% of them found once; the top ten carry about 7.4%. For TCR beta libraries, about 1.9 micrograms of genomic DNA were obtained from cryopreserved PBMCs. The data stem from a study of cytotoxic CD8 clonotypes in ibrutinib-treated CLL. Points from the study as a whole: Clonality (at baseline) was higher than in age-matched healthy donors and tracked circulating CD8+ T-cell counts. Clonality, elevated at ibrutinib response, dropped back toward baseline at progression.

The sequencing used PBMCs, collected after 36 months of ibrutinib treatment. The sequence was collected from a human donor with chronic lymphocytic leukemia. This rearrangement joins TRBV19 to TRBJ2-1; D remains unclear. This chain's CDR3 is CASSIVPYNEQFF. The CDR3 region has the DNA TGTGCCAGTAGTATAGTCCCCTATAATGAGCAGTTCTTC.